Listed below are T cell receptor beta chains from one sample, sequenced in a study of OX40 agonist ivuxolimab in advanced cancers. Using immunoSEQ multiplex PCR, the repertoire was profiled, and TCRdb retains in-frame clones only, with some absent. Of over 70,000 clones listed, about 88% are singletons. The source was CD4+ or CD8+ T cells sorted from blood, collected in a trial of the OX40 agonist ivuxolimab. These receptors originate from an adult with an advanced solid tumor such as melanoma, head and neck, liver or kidney cancer. Each CDR3 is given with its conserved first and last residue.

v_gene: TRBV4-2; j_gene: TRBJ2-1; CDR3aa: CASSQDVGLYNEQFF
v_gene: TRBV15; j_gene: TRBJ2-1; CDR3aa: CATSPDPGYEQFF
v_gene: TRBV5-4; j_gene: TRBJ1-2; CDR3aa: CASTNGDRSNYGYTF
v_gene: TRBV5-1; j_gene: TRBJ2-5; CDR3aa: CASSDLPGLARAQYF
v_gene: TRBV30; j_gene: TRBJ2-5; CDR3aa: CAWSVGNGKTQYF
v_gene: TRBV4-3; j_gene: TRBJ2-5; CDR3aa: CASSQHLQLGQGSVQETQYF
v_gene: TRBV9; j_gene: TRBJ2-3; CDR3aa: CASSVAETGVTTQYF
v_gene: TRBV7-7; j_gene: TRBJ2-5; CDR3aa: CASSLDRGQETQYF
v_gene: TRBV7-9; j_gene: TRBJ1-1; CDR3aa: CASSHTWTEAFF
v_gene: TRBV9; j_gene: TRBJ2-2; CDR3aa: CASSVRAGASTGELFF